Following are 5 T cell receptor beta chains from one sample sequenced in a study of blood T cell repertoires in COVID-19 (dated by TCRdb to about 2020). Libraries came from the immunoSEQ multiplex PCR assay. Held by TCRdb, this immuneACCESS table contains in-frame sequences only and omits some clones. Under half of the omission traces to an unresolved V gene where checked; the cause of the rest is unknown. In all, the sample holds hundreds of thousands of clones, and approximately 83% of those were seen once. The ten most abundant clones make up 3.6% of the sample. Input material: PBMCs or T cells enriched from blood (not recorded which). Receptors originate from a woman aged 40 to 50 who had been exposed to COVID-19.

The gene calls are TRBV7-2 and TRBJ1-1; TRBD1 matches 12 bases. CDR1 is SGHTA, CDR2 FQGNSA, per germline. The CDR3 runs 18 residues. With 1 base clipped from V and 0 bases from J, the junction kept 6 bases outside the gene matches. The CDR3 sequence is CASSLDPGQGAMNTEAFF. In nucleotides, the CDR3 is TGTGCCAGCAGCTTAGATCCGGGACAGGGGGCGATGAACACTGAAGCTTTCTTT.

This sequence joins TRBV19 and TRBJ1-1; unclear D gene. The length of the CDR3 is 13 residues. The V gene's germline CDR1 is LNHDA and CDR2 SQIVND (reference sequence). V was pared by 4 bases and J by 0 bases, with 6 bases between. CDR3 loop: CASSTIMNTEAFF. In nucleotides, the CDR3 is TGTGCCAGTAGTACTATCATGAACACTGAAGCTTTCTTT.

The J gene is TRBJ1-6, the V gene TRBV4-1, with 9 bases aligning to TRBD1. V trimming: 0 bases; J trimming: 5 bases; junction bases outside the gene matches: 2. Germline V gene data show CDR1 as MGHRA and CDR2 as YSYEKL. This CDR3 comprises 16 residues. CDR3 coding DNA: TGCGCCAGCAGCCAAGATACAGGGGGCCATAATTCACCCCTCCACTTT. Encoded protein: CASSQDTGGHNSPLHF.

This chain connects TRBV7-2 to TRBJ1-1; D not certain. V was cut by 5 bases and J by 4 bases, with 14 bases left in between. This CDR3 spans 14 amino acids. Germline CDR1 is SGHTA and CDR2 is FQGNSA. For the CDR3, the DNA is TGTGCCAGCAGCCCACCGGGTTCGGTCACTGAAGCTTTCTTT. Translation gives CASSPPGSVTEAFF.

J is TRBJ2-5 and V is TRBV6-2 or TRBV6-3, with 7 bases matching TRBD1. The CDR3 is 13 amino acids. Trimming at V came to 4 bases and at J to 4 bases, leaving 3 bases not matched to a gene. Germline CDR1 reads MNHEY; CDR2 reads SVGEGT. The CDR3 DNA is TGTGCCAGCAGTTCCCCAGGGGGAGAGACCCAGTACTTC. This encodes CASSSPGGETQYF.